The 14 T cell receptor beta chains below come from one sample, sequenced in a study of spatial heterogeneity in lung cancer. TCRdb passed the 5' RACE reads through MiXCR, listing each CDR3 protein once. The table shows roughly 28,000 distinct CDR3 sequences, with approximately 8.1% occurring only once. Specified time point: sample taken at primary tumor resection. Tumor, nontumor lung or frozen PBMC supplied whole RNA, sequenced without sorting. Material: PBMCs, obtained at surgery. The receptors derive from a female donor with early-stage non-small cell lung cancer.

This clonotype occurred many times. The CDR3 DNA follows: TGTGCCAGCAGCTTAGCGGTCCTCTACGAGCAGTACTTC. This sequence encodes CASSLAVLYEQYF. The chain recombines TRBV7-8 with TRBJ2-7; D unresolved. Germline CDR1 SGHVS, CDR2 FQNEAQ. This CDR3 has 13 amino acids. V dropped 0 bases and J dropped 3 bases, with 6 bases sitting between them.

This clonotype was seen ten or more times. For the CDR3, the DNA is TGTGCCTGGAGCCCCAGCTACAATGAGCAGTTCTTC. Translating it yields CAWSPSYNEQFF. V and J are TRBV30 and TRBJ2-1; D is unresolved. The CDR3 extends over 12 amino acids. V shed 3 bases and J shed 3 bases, with 6 bases lying between them. The germline gives CDR1 GTSNPN, CDR2 SVGIG (reference sequence). Full variable domain (rest looked up from reference TRBV30 and TRBJ2-1): SQTIHQWPATLVQPVGSPLSLECTVEGTSNPNLYWYRQAAGRGLQLLFYSVGIGQISSEVPQNLSASRPQDRQFILSSKKLLLSDSGFYLCAWSPSYNEQFFGPGTRLTVL.

This clonotype was seen ten or more times. The chain uses TRBV7-2 and TRBJ2-1; TRBD2 matches 10 bases. V shed 5 bases, J shed 6 bases, and the junction held 7 bases outside the gene matches. The CDR3 is made up of 15 amino acids. Germline V lookup: CDR1 SGHTA, CDR2 FQGNSA. The CDR3 protein is CASSEGLAFGNEQFF. The CDR3 DNA reads as TGTGCCAGCAGCGAGGGACTAGCGTTTGGCAATGAGCAGTTCTTC. Based on the CDR3 plus reference TRBV7-2 and TRBJ2-1, the full variable domain is GAGVSQSPSNKVTEKGKDVELRCDPISGHTALYWYRQSLGQGLEFLIYFQGNSAPDKSGLPSDRFSAERTGGSVSTLTIQRTQQEDSAVYLCASSEGLAFGNEQFFGPGTRLTVL.

This clonotype came up a few times. The chain combines TRBV7-9 with TRBJ1-1, with a tentative D call TRBD1 (6 bases). CDR3 length: 14 residues. V gave up 4 bases and J gave up 3 bases, with 12 bases separating them. The germline CDR1 and CDR2 sequences are SEHNR and FQNEAQ (reference sequence). The CDR3 DNA sequence: TGTGCCAGCAGCTCCAAAGGGGGGCACACTGAAGCTTTCTTT. It codes for CASSSKGGHTEAFF. Together with reference TRBV7-9 and TRBJ1-1, the CDR3 gives the full variable domain: DTGVSQNPRHKITKRGQNVTFRCDPISEHNRLYWYRQTLGQGPEFLTYFQNEAQLEKSRLLSDRFSAERPKGSFSTLEIQRTEQGDSAMYLCASSSKGGHTEAFFGQGTRLTVV.

The sample holds many counts of this clonotype. The chain uses TRBV12-3 or TRBV12-4 and TRBJ2-1; the match to TRBD2 covers 8 bases. There are 14 residues in the CDR3. J gave up 5 bases and V 6 bases, and 6 bases lay outside the gene matches. The CDR3 region has the DNA TGTGCCAGCAGAACGACTAGCGAAAACAATGAGCAGTTCTTC. It encodes CASRTTSENNEQFF.

A few counts support this clonotype. The chain carries TRBV5-1 and TRBJ1-3; D may be TRBD1 (5 bases). Germline V gives CDR1 SGHRS, CDR2 YFSETQ. CDR3 size: 14 residues. Between the trimmed V and J ends, which lost 1 base and 3 bases, there was a span of 8 bases. The CDR3, as DNA: TGCGCCAGCAGCTTGACGGGGGATGGAAACACCATATATTTT. This encodes CASSLTGDGNTIYF.

With regard to this clonotype: A much larger clone is a single base away; this may be a read error. The V and J genes are TRBV6-6 and TRBJ2-7, with 7 bases matching TRBD1. This CDR3 region has 15 residues. Germline V gene sequence: CDR1 MNHNY, CDR2 SVGAGI (reference sequence). CDR3 sequence (DNA): TGTGACAGCAGTTACGTGCAGGGGGTGAGGAACGAGCAGTACTTC. Translation gives CDSSYVQGVRNEQYF.

The chain employs TRBV28 and TRBJ1-3; D is ambiguous. The CDR3 covers 15 residues. Looked up from germline, CDR1 is MDHEN and CDR2 is SYDVKM. V was trimmed by 5 bases and J by 1 base, leaving 12 bases between them. The DNA of the CDR3 is TGTGCCAGCAGTCCGGGGATTATATCTGGAAACACCATATATTTT. Amino acids: CASSPGIISGNTIYF.

The sample holds many counts of this clonotype. The chain is built from TRBV12-3 or TRBV12-4 and TRBJ2-1, with 7 bases matching TRBD2. The CDR3 runs 14 residues. The V gene end was trimmed by 4 bases and the J gene end by 5 bases; junction bases not matched to a gene: 5. This CDR3 is CASSSWEGHNEQFF. CDR3 DNA: TGTGCCAGCAGTTCGTGGGAGGGACACAATGAGCAGTTCTTC.

V gene TRBV5-1 combines with J gene TRBJ2-2; D is possibly TRBD2 (5 bases). The CDR3 has 16 amino acids. Germline CDR1 is SGHRS and CDR2 is YFSETQ. Trimming removed 0 bases from V and 4 bases from J, with 13 bases in between. CDR3 residues: CASSLVSHAGTGELFF. For the CDR3, the DNA is TGCGCCAGCAGCTTGGTTTCACACGCGGGCACCGGGGAGCTGTTTTTT.

This clonotype has only a few counts. The rearrangement links TRBV30 to TRBJ1-5, with D hard to call. There are 13 residues in the CDR3. The germline V gene has CDR1 GTSNPN and CDR2 SVGIG (reference sequence). Trimming stripped 1 base from V and 11 bases from J, with 15 bases between. CDR3 nucleotides: TGTGCCTGGAGTGATGCTGGGCTCGGGGCCCAGCATTTT. This translates into CAWSDAGLGAQHF. Full variable domain (outside the CDR3, taken from reference TRBV30 and TRBJ1-5): SQTIHQWPATLVQPVGSPLSLECTVEGTSNPNLYWYRQAAGRGLQLLFYSVGIGQISSEVPQNLSASRPQDRQFILSSKKLLLSDSGFYLCAWSDAGLGAQHFGDGTRLSIL.

In regard to this clonotype: A read error may be the cause here, since a much bigger clone is one base away. This chain connects TRBV11-1 to TRBJ2-1, with 9 nucleotides matching TRBD2. CDR3 length equals 13 residues. Germline-derived CDR1 and CDR2 are SGHAT and FQDESV (reference sequence). The CDR3 DNA is TGTGTCAGCAGCTTACCAATAGCGGGAGCGCAGTTCTTC. It encodes CVSSLPIAGAQFF. The entire variable domain, with the rest obtained from reference TRBV11-1 and TRBJ2-1, is as follows: EAEVAQSPRYKITEKSQAVAFWCDPISGHATLYWYRQILGQGPELLVQFQDESVVDDSQLPKDRFSAERLKGVDSTLKIQPAELGDSAMYLCVSSLPIAGAQFFGPGTRLTVL.

This clonotype was counted at least ten times. The chain has TRBV10-3 and TRBJ2-5; 9 positions agree with TRBD1. Germline assignment: CDR1 ENHRY and CDR2 SYGVKD. The CDR3 length is 15 residues. The ends lost 7 bases at V and 5 bases at J; junction bases unmatched: 11. CDR3 sequence reads: CAIKRGQGSGETQYF. Written as DNA, the CDR3 is TGTGCCATCAAGCGTGGACAGGGGTCGGGGGAGACCCAGTACTTC.

This clonotype has a count of ten or more. The gene calls are TRBV7-2 and TRBJ2-3, with TRBD1 identical over 9 bases. Germline V gene sequence: CDR1 SGHTA, CDR2 FQGNSA. J gave up 2 bases and V 5 bases, and 5 bases lay outside the gene matches. The CDR3 runs to 15 residues. CDR3: CASSPGQGYTDTQYF. The CDR3, as DNA: TGTGCCAGCAGCCCAGGACAGGGGTACACAGATACGCAGTATTTT.